This TCR beta chain was recorded in a study of CD8 T cells in ankylosing spondylitis. General study findings and limits: The study identified a TCR beta motif of several highly homologous variants that appeared characteristic of ankylosing spondylitis blood.

Quantitative 5'-RACE was performed with molecular barcodes, and it yielded the TCR beta libraries. TCRdb passed the 5' RACE reads through MiXCR, listing each CDR3 protein once. This sample has around 770,000 distinct CDR3 sequences, with around 20% found just once. Comments on this clonotype: Its antigen is unknown.

J was trimmed by 4 bases and V by 6 bases; bases with no gene match: 9. The CDR3 totals 15 residues. Germline V gene data show CDR1 as SGHRS and CDR2 as YFSETQ. This chain joins TRBV5-1 and TRBJ1-1; 10 bases line up with TRBD1. This TCR came from a male donor with ankylosing spondylitis. The specimen sequenced was blood, either unsorted or a sorted T cell fraction (not recorded which). The CDR3 protein is CASTTPGTGATEAFF. In DNA, the CDR3 is TGCGCCAGCACTACTCCCGGGACAGGGGCCACTGAAGCTTTCTTT.